Listed below are T cell receptor beta chains from one sample, sequenced in a study of STAT3 mutations in large granular lymphocyte leukemia. Assay: immunoSEQ multiplex PCR; the TCRdb copy retains only in-frame clones and omits some. The sample has some 30,000 clones, 60% to 85% seen once. The material sequenced was peripheral blood mononuclear cells. The receptors were gathered from a woman aged 50 to 60 with T-cell large granular lymphocyte leukemia. Some clones in this sample may be carry-over from other donors' samples. Each CDR3 is given with its conserved first and last residue. A D gene is named only where the DNA matches it firmly. The size entry is marked missing in some rows and otherwise reads once, few, many or a size class.

D gene,J gene,V gene,clone size,CDR3 protein,CDR3 DNA
TRBD1,TRBJ1-4,TRBV7-2,-,CASSLVGTGGNEKLFF,TGTGCCAGCAGCTTAGTGGGGACAGGGGGGAATGAAAAACTGTTTTTT
TRBD2,TRBJ2-1,TRBV6-6,-,CASSLAGGRREQFF,TGTGCCAGCAGTTTAGCGGGAGGGCGCCGTGAGCAGTTCTTC
-,TRBJ2-3,TRBV29-1,few,CSVGQGGDTQYF,TGCAGCGTTGGACAGGGAGGAGATACGCAGTATTTT
-,TRBJ2-3,TRBV6-1,-,CASSEVVRGWTDTQYF,TGTGCCAGCAGTGAAGTAGTGAGGGGGTGGACAGATACGCAGTATTTT
-,TRBJ2-7,TRBV12-5,-,CASGSAWADEQYF,TGTGCTAGTGGTTCTGCTTGGGCGGACGAGCAGTACTTC
TRBD2,TRBJ2-7,TRBV5-1,once,CASSLSSGSPYEQYF,TGCGCCAGCAGCTTGTCAAGCGGGAGCCCCTACGAGCAGTACTTC
TRBD1,TRBJ2-5,TRBV5-4,-,CASSRDSDGTQYF,TGTGCCAGCAGCCGGGACAGCGACGGGACCCAGTACTTC
-,TRBJ2-7,TRBV27,-,CASSPTSSYEQYF,TGTGCCAGCAGTCCGACTAGCTCCTACGAGCAGTACTTC
-,TRBJ1-1,TRBV30,once,CAWSVRPGTEAFF,TGTGCCTGGAGTGTACGGCCCGGGACTGAAGCTTTCTTT
-,TRBJ2-1,TRBV4-1,-,CASSQDYTREQFF,TGCGCCAGCAGCCAAGATTATACCCGGGAGCAGTTCTTC
-,TRBJ1-1,TRBV6-5,few,CASRTVRNTEAFF,TGTGCCAGTCGGACAGTCAGGAACACTGAAGCTTTCTTT
-,TRBJ2-2,TRBV28,few,CASRGTNTGELFF,TGTGCCAGCAGAGGGACAAACACCGGGGAGCTGTTTTTT
-,TRBJ1-2,TRBV28,once,CASSLSPDEDIYYGYTF,TGTGCCAGCAGTTTATCCCCCGATGAGGACATTTACTATGGCTACACCTTC
-,TRBJ2-7,TRBV7-2,-,CASSLWAGSSYEQYF,TGTGCCAGCAGCTTATGGGCGGGGTCCTCCTACGAGCAGTACTTC
TRBD1,TRBJ1-4,TRBV30,-,CALSGQANEKLFF,TGTGCCCTATCGGGACAGGCGAATGAAAAACTGTTTTTT
TRBD1,TRBJ2-2,TRBV7-9,-,CASRDGYRGNTGELFF,TGTGCCAGCCGCGATGGTTACAGGGGGAACACCGGGGAGCTGTTTTTT
-,TRBJ1-2,TRBV5-1,-,CASSLGNAVGYGYTF,TGCGCCAGCAGCTTGGGGAACGCGGTAGGCTATGGCTACACCTTC
-,TRBJ2-2,TRBV23-1,-,CASSHTSSGASNTGELFF,TGCGCCAGCAGTCATACCTCATCAGGCGCCTCGAACACCGGGGAGCTGTTTTTT
-,TRBJ2-1,TRBV29-1,-,CSVEGLIGQFF,TGCAGCGTTGAAGGGCTAATTGGGCAGTTCTTC
TRBD1,TRBJ1-5,TRBV30,-,CAWSVQGGNQPQHF,TGTGCCTGGAGTGTACAGGGGGGCAATCAGCCCCAGCATTTT
TRBD1,TRBJ1-5,TRBV18,-,CASSLLPPGQGYDQPQHF,TGTGCCAGCTCACTCCTCCCTCCGGGACAGGGATATGATCAGCCCCAGCATTTT
-,TRBJ1-2,TRBV12-5,once,CASGLVRRPRYTF,TGTGCTAGTGGTTTGGTTCGCCGTCCGCGCTACACCTTC
-,TRBJ1-5,TRBV30,-,CAWKKGPQPQHF,TGTGCCTGGAAGAAGGGCCCACAGCCCCAGCATTTT